This TCR beta chain was retrieved from a study of T cell repertoires in cytomegalovirus infection. Study-level information: Indicated by public TCR beta signatures were CMV infection and matching HLA type. General observations from the study: Cumulated frequencies of public TCR beta families served to identify carriers of CMV plus the relevant HLA. HLA-C-restricted, CMV-specific TCR beta clonotypes were dominant ex vivo.

A note on this clonotype: What it recognizes is unknown.

This CDR3 contains 13 residues. Germline V lookup: CDR1 SGHRS, CDR2 YFSETQ. Trimming removed 5 bases from V and 6 bases from J, with 12 bases in between. One entry per CDR3 protein results from TCRdb running MiXCR on the reads. The sample records 510,000 or so distinct CDR3 sequences, about a quarter being singletons. The sequencing sample was made of PBMCs. The rearrangement joins TRBV5-1 to TRBJ2-1; D is undetermined. The TCR comes from a human donor in good health (CMV status not recorded). Some clones in this sample may be carry-over from other donors' samples. This CDR3 is CASRMPSSNEQFF. For the CDR3, the DNA is TGCGCCAGCAGAATGCCATCGAGCAATGAGCAGTTCTTC.